The 23 T cell receptor beta chains below were found in one sample sequenced in a study of T cell responses to AZD1222 COVID-19 vaccine. The method was immunoSEQ multiplex PCR; TCRdb's version includes in-frame clones alone and lacks a portion of them. Among about 120,000 clones, around 90% were seen once, and the ten largest hold 4% to 5%. The specimen was peripheral blood, collected 28 days after the second dose of the MenACWY control vaccine. The receptor set was obtained from an adult who received the MenACWY meningococcal vaccine as a control.

This clone was observed a single time. This chain links TRBV3-1 (or the pseudogene TRBV3-2) with TRBJ1-2, with 10 bases identical to TRBD1. This CDR3 contains 16 residues. Germline CDR1 LGHDT, CDR2 YNNKEL (reference sequence). The V and J ends lost 0 bases and 2 bases, in that order; junction bases with no gene match: 3. CDR3 amino acids: CASSQEGDRGNYGYTF. CDR3 in DNA: TGTGCCAGCAGCCAAGAGGGGGACAGGGGCAACTATGGCTACACCTTC.

The chain uses TRBV5-1 and TRBJ1-6; D gene ambiguous. Germline V gene data show CDR1 as SGHRS and CDR2 as YFSETQ. This CDR3 is built from 14 residues. V lost 4 bases to trimming and J lost 10 bases, with 15 bases between them. The CDR3 bases are TGCGCCAGCAGCACGGACCTTGGGAGCTCACCCCTCCACTTT. Protein product: CASSTDLGSSPLHF.

V is TRBV9 and J is TRBJ2-7; D call uncertain. This CDR3 is built from 10 residues. Germline V CDR1 and CDR2: SGDLS, YYNGEE. Trimming stripped 7 bases from V and 4 bases from J, with 6 bases between. The CDR3 bases are TGTGCCAGCCACGGGTACGAGCAGTACTTC. Protein sequence: CASHGYEQYF. The full variable domain, its missing parts supplied by reference TRBV9 and TRBJ2-7, is DSGVTQTPKHLITATGQRVTLRCSPRSGDLSVYWYQQSLDQGLQFLIQYYNGEERAKGNILERFSAQQFPDLHSELNLSSLELGDSALYFCASHGYEQYFGPGTRLTVT.

CDR3 sequence reads: CASSLSALGLNSPLHF. CDR3 nucleotides: TGTGCCAGCAGCTTGTCCGCCTTGGGTCTGAATTCACCCCTCCACTTT. The V gene is TRBV5-4, the J gene TRBJ1-6; D gene ambiguous. The CDR3 has 16 amino acids. The germline V and J ends were trimmed by 1 base and 7 bases, with 15 bases remaining between them. Germline assignment: CDR1 SGHNT and CDR2 YYREEE (reference sequence).

The chain joins TRBV6-5 to TRBJ1-1; the match to TRBD1 covers 8 bases. From germline, CDR1 is MNHEY and CDR2 SVGAGI. This CDR3 spans 15 amino acids. V shed 5 bases, J shed 4 bases, and the junction held 9 bases outside the gene matches. The CDR3 DNA follows: TGTGCCAGCAGTAGCTCCAGGGGGCAGGTCACTGAAGCTTTCTTT. Translated, it gives CASSSSRGQVTEAFF.

The chain is built from TRBV5-4 and TRBJ2-2; the match to TRBD2 covers 10 bases. This CDR3 spans 15 amino acids. Germline values: CDR1 SGHNT, CDR2 YYREEE (reference sequence). V shed 6 bases and J 2 bases; nucleotides not matched to a gene: 4. CDR3 coding DNA: TGTGCCAGCAAAAGGACTAGCGGAAACACCGGGGAGCTGTTTTTT. Protein: CASKRTSGNTGELFF.

The genes are TRBV7-3 and TRBJ2-1; 8 nucleotides match TRBD2. The CDR3 loop spans 14 amino acids. The germline CDR1 and CDR2 sequences are SGHTA and FQGTGA. The V and J ends lost 4 bases and 7 bases, in that order; junction bases with no gene match: 6. CDR3 nucleotides: TGTGCCAGCAGCTCAAGCGGGAGAGATAATGAGCAGTTCTTC. This codes for CASSSSGRDNEQFF. Complete variable domain (other parts from reference TRBV7-3 and TRBJ2-1): GAGVSQTPSNKVTEKGKYVELRCDPISGHTALYWYRQSLGQGPEFLIYFQGTGAADDSGLPNDRFFAVRPEGSVSTLKIQRTERGDSAVYLCASSSSGRDNEQFFGPGTRLTVL.

The chain links TRBV14 to TRBJ2-7, with TRBD1 as a possible D gene (6 bases). The germline V gene encodes CDR1 SGHDN and CDR2 FVKESK. The CDR3 has 13 amino acids. V dropped 3 bases and J dropped 4 bases, with 10 bases sitting between them. The CDR3, as DNA: TGTGCCAGCAGCCAGGGGGCTGCGTACGAGCAGTACGTC. It translates to CASSQGAAYEQYV.

The chain recombines TRBV7-9 with TRBJ1-4; the match to TRBD1 covers 10 bases. Germline lookup yields CDR1 SEHNR and CDR2 FQNEAQ (reference sequence). The CDR3 consists of 13 residues. V was pared by 4 bases and J by 8 bases, with 1 base of the junction left unmatched. CDR3 in DNA: TGTGCCAGCAGCTCGACAGGGGGCGAAAAACTGTTTTTT. Residues: CASSSTGGEKLFF.

This chain uses TRBV18 with TRBJ1-6; 10 bases match TRBD1. CDR1 and CDR2 from the germline V gene are KGHSH and LQKENI. The CDR3 contains 16 residues. V trimming: 2 bases; J trimming: 2 bases; junction bases outside the gene matches: 0. The CDR3 DNA reads as TGTGCCAGCTCACCAGGACAGGGGGCCTATAATTCACCCCTCCACTTT. This sequence encodes CASSPGQGAYNSPLHF.

The chain uses TRBV5-1 and TRBJ1-1; TRBD1 agrees at 9 bases. From germline, CDR1 is SGHRS and CDR2 YFSETQ. Trimming removed 2 bases from V and 0 bases from J; junction bases left unmatched: 5. The CDR3 covers 16 residues. CDR3 loop: CASSFAGTGLNTEAFF. Written as DNA, the CDR3 is TGCGCCAGCAGCTTTGCCGGGACAGGGTTGAACACTGAAGCTTTCTTT.

This clone showed up just once. The chain joins TRBV15 to TRBJ2-1; D gene ambiguous. Germline V gene sequence: CDR1 LNHNV, CDR2 YYDKDF (reference sequence). This CDR3 has 15 residues. Trimming shortened V by 1 base and J by 3 bases, and 10 bases separated the two germline ends. The CDR3 nucleotides read TGTGCCACCAGCAGAGTAGAGGATTTCTACAATGAGCAGTTCTTC. This sequence encodes CATSRVEDFYNEQFF.

The chain combines TRBV18 with TRBJ1-1; possible D gene TRBD1, 5 bases. The CDR3 is 14 residues long. V gave up 2 bases and J gave up 5 bases, with 12 bases separating them. Germline CDR1 and CDR2: KGHSH and LQKENI. CDR3 sequence reads: CASSPSRGETEAFF. CDR3 sequence (DNA): TGTGCCAGCTCACCATCACGAGGGGAAACTGAAGCTTTCTTT.

The chain links TRBV27 to TRBJ2-3, with 8 bases fitting TRBD1. This CDR3 is built from 15 residues. J was trimmed by 2 bases and V by 7 bases; bases with no gene match: 8. Per germline, CDR1 MNHEY and CDR2 SMNVEV (reference sequence). CDR3 sequence reads: CASTRGDRNTDTQYF. The CDR3 nucleotides are TGTGCCAGCACCAGGGGGGACAGGAACACAGATACGCAGTATTTT.

CDR3 sequence (DNA): TGTGCCAGCAGTTTGTCATACTGGGCCAGGGGGATTATGAACACTGAAGCTTTCTTT. This gives the protein CASSLSYWARGIMNTEAFF. The chain links TRBV27 to TRBJ1-1; TRBD1 matches at 7 bases. The CDR3 has 19 residues. Per germline, CDR1 MNHEY and CDR2 SMNVEV (reference sequence). V shed 3 bases, J shed 0 bases, and the junction held 16 bases outside the gene matches.

J is TRBJ1-1 and V is TRBV19; D remains ambiguous. This CDR3 is built from 14 residues. The germline gives CDR1 LNHDA, CDR2 SQIVND (reference sequence). The V gene lost 1 base and the J gene lost 7 bases, with 13 bases spanning the gap. The CDR3 DNA reads as TGTGCCAGTAGTATAGTGGCCCTCCAGGTTGAAGCTTTCTTT. It translates to CASSIVALQVEAFF.

This chain uses TRBV4-1 with TRBJ1-1, with 7 bases fitting TRBD1. The CDR3 is 14 residues long. Germline V lookup: CDR1 MGHRA, CDR2 YSYEKL. V was pared by 1 base and J by 1 base, with 0 bases of the junction left unmatched. Here the CDR3 DNA reads TGCGCCAGCAGCCAAGGACAGGGGAACACTGAAGCTTTCTTT. Encoded protein: CASSQGQGNTEAFF.

This clone was counted only a few times. The gene calls are TRBV7-9 and TRBJ2-5; either TRBD1 or TRBD2 may fit D (5 bases each). Germline assignment: CDR1 SEHNR and CDR2 FQNEAQ (reference sequence). V was clipped by 4 bases and J by 5 bases, with 17 bases between them. This CDR3 is 15 amino acids long. CDR3 in DNA: TGTGCCAGCAGCTCTCCGTGGGGGTCCGGGGAGACCCAGTACTTC. The encoded protein is CASSSPWGSGETQYF. The variable domain in full, completed from reference TRBV7-9 and TRBJ2-5, reads DTGVSQNPRHKITKRGQNVTFRCDPISEHNRLYWYRQTLGQGPEFLTYFQNEAQLEKSRLLSDRFSAERPKGSFSTLEIQRTEQGDSAMYLCASSSPWGSGETQYFGPGTRLLVL.

The chain combines TRBV5-1 with TRBJ2-2, with 8 positions matching TRBD1. The CDR3 loop spans 17 amino acids. CDR1 is SGHRS, CDR2 YFSETQ, per germline. V was clipped by 2 bases and J by 1 base; unmatched bases: 7. The DNA of the CDR3 is TGCGCCAGCAGCTTTGGCACACAGGGGGTGAACACCGGGGAGCTGTTTTTT. Translated: CASSFGTQGVNTGELFF.

The J gene is TRBJ2-7, the V gene TRBV4-1; TRBD2 aligns across 9 bases. The CDR3 contains 16 residues. The trim removed 1 base at V and 3 bases at J, leaving 7 bases unmatched. Per the germline V gene, CDR1 is MGHRA and CDR2 is YSYEKL. The CDR3 reads CASSQVVAGVLYEQYF. The CDR3 nucleotides are TGCGCCAGCAGCCAAGTCGTAGCGGGAGTTCTCTACGAGCAGTACTTC.

This chain links TRBV30 with TRBJ2-1, with D possibly TRBD2 on 5 matching bases. The CDR3 length is 14 residues. V gave up 2 bases and J gave up 5 bases, with 13 bases separating them. The germline V gene encodes CDR1 GTSNPN and CDR2 SVGIG (reference sequence). This CDR3 is CAWSRRSTHNEQFF. For the CDR3, the DNA is TGTGCCTGGAGTCGGAGGTCCACCCACAATGAGCAGTTCTTC.

CDR3 DNA: TGTGCCAGCAGCTTCGGCGAATATAATTCACCCCTCCACTTT. Protein: CASSFGEYNSPLHF. J is TRBJ1-6 and V is TRBV7-2; D unclear. The CDR3 runs 14 residues. CDR1 is SGHTA, CDR2 FQGNSA, per germline. V dropped 3 bases and J dropped 4 bases, with 7 bases sitting between them.

The gene calls are TRBV27 and TRBJ2-5; D might be TRBD2 (6 bases). The CDR3 consists of 16 residues. V dropped 5 bases and J dropped 2 bases, with 18 bases sitting between them. The germline gives CDR1 MNHEY, CDR2 SMNVEV (reference sequence). CDR3 DNA: TGTGCCAGCAGTCAATCACTCACCGGGAGACAAGAGACCCAGTACTTC. Residues: CASSQSLTGRQETQYF.